The next 12 T cell receptor beta chains were all read from a single sample in a study of radiotherapy plus CTLA-4 blockade in lung cancer. Assay: immunoSEQ multiplex PCR; the TCRdb copy retains only in-frame clones and omits some. The table records around 63,000 clones, 60% to 80% of them present only once. Here the sequenced sample was peripheral blood, taken from a patient treated with radiotherapy plus ipilimumab. These receptors all come from a human donor with non-small cell lung cancer whose response to radiotherapy plus ipilimumab could not be evaluated. Some clones in this sample may be carry-over from other donors' samples.

CDR3 sequence: CASSILAGMNTEAFF. Here the CDR3 DNA reads TGTGCCAGTAGTATCCTTGCAGGGATGAACACTGAAGCTTTCTTT. The J gene is TRBJ1-1, the V gene TRBV19, with D maybe TRBD1 (5 bases). The CDR3 totals 15 residues. Between the trimmed V and J ends, which lost 3 bases and 0 bases, there was a span of 11 bases. From germline, CDR1 is LNHDA and CDR2 SQIVND (reference sequence).

Turning to this clone: Distinct nucleotide sequences in the sample also encode this CDR3. The chain is built from TRBV4-2 and TRBJ1-5, with D perhaps TRBD1 (5 bases). The CDR3 contains 18 residues. V lost 4 bases to trimming and J lost 2 bases, with 21 bases between them. Germline lookup yields CDR1 LGHNA and CDR2 YNFKEQ. The CDR3 reads CASSLKVSGREGNQPQHF. DNA of the CDR3: TGTGCCAGCAGCCTAAAAGTCTCGGGCAGGGAAGGCAATCAGCCCCAGCATTTT.

This clone was observed once. This rearrangement joins TRBV7-2 to TRBJ1-3; D is undetermined. With 4 bases removed from V and 0 bases from J, the gap between germline ends came to 16 bases. Looked up from germline, CDR1 is SGHTA and CDR2 is FQGNSA. The CDR3 covers 17 residues. This chain's CDR3 is CASSSPAGLSSGNTIYF. CDR3 bases: TGTGCCAGCAGCTCGCCCGCCGGACTGAGCTCTGGAAACACCATATATTTT.

This clone was seen just once. In DNA form, the CDR3 reads TGTGCCAGCAGCACCCGGGACATCGGTTTATATGGCTACACCTTC. Protein product: CASSTRDIGLYGYTF. The chain links TRBV5-6 to TRBJ1-2; D possibly corresponds to TRBD1 (6 bases). The V gene lost 4 bases and the J gene lost 5 bases, with 18 bases spanning the gap. The V gene's germline CDR1 is SGHDT and CDR2 YYEEEE. The CDR3 sequence is 15 residues long.

This clone occurred a few times. The J gene is TRBJ2-1, the V gene TRBV28, with 9 nucleotides matching TRBD2. The germline CDR1 and CDR2 sequences are MDHEN and SYDVKM. The CDR3 covers 16 residues. The V and J ends lost 3 bases and 5 bases, in that order; junction bases with no gene match: 8. The CDR3 DNA follows: TGTGCCAGCAGTTTGTCGGCGGGGGGGCCCCACAATGAGCAGTTCTTC. Protein: CASSLSAGGPHNEQFF. Based on the CDR3 plus reference TRBV28 and TRBJ2-1, the full variable domain is DVKVTQSSRYLVKRTGEKVFLECVQDMDHENMFWYRQDPGLGLRLIYFSYDVKMKEKGDIPEGYSVSREKKERFSLILESASTNQTSMYLCASSLSAGGPHNEQFFGPGTRLTVL.

The V gene is TRBV2, the J gene TRBJ2-5; a weak D match, TRBD1 (7 bases). V lost 5 bases to trimming and J lost 5 bases, with 15 bases between them. The germline V gene encodes CDR1 SNHLY and CDR2 FYNNEI. The CDR3 is made up of 14 amino acids. CDR3 sequence: CASSRATGRETQYF. The CDR3 nucleotides are TGTGCCAGCAGTCGGGCGACAGGGAGGGAGACCCAGTACTTC.

The rearrangement uses TRBV6-5 and TRBJ2-1; 10 bases are a match to TRBD1. Unmatched junction bases numbered 2, after V lost 6 bases and J lost 6 bases. The CDR3 contains 13 residues. Germline values: CDR1 MNHEY, CDR2 SVGAGI. In DNA form, the CDR3 reads TGTGCCAGCAGGTGGACAGGGGGCAATGAGCAGTTCTTC. Amino acid sequence: CASRWTGGNEQFF.

J is TRBJ1-3 and V is TRBV9; D is uncertain. This CDR3 spans 13 amino acids. Germline values: CDR1 SGDLS, CDR2 YYNGEE. Trimming left V 4 bases short and J 3 bases short, with 8 bases between. The CDR3 loop is CASSPGDGNTIYF. The DNA of the CDR3 is TGTGCCAGCAGCCCCGGGGATGGAAACACCATATATTTT.

Concerning this clone: An end of the junction differs from the germline gene, which may be a read error. This rearrangement joins TRBV7-7 to TRBJ2-2, with D possibly matching TRBD1 (5 bases). Germline lookup yields CDR1 SSHAT and CDR2 FNYEAQ (reference sequence). The CDR3 contains 13 residues. As DNA, the CDR3 is TGTGCTAGCAGCTTAGTGGGGCGCGGGGAGCTGTTTTTT. This codes for CASSLVGRGELFF.

The chain uses TRBV18 and TRBJ1-6; the match to TRBD1 covers 9 bases. Trimming removed 4 bases from V and 11 bases from J; junction bases left unmatched: 21. Germline CDR1 reads KGHSH; CDR2 reads LQKENI. The CDR3 is 19 amino acids. The CDR3 DNA sequence: TGTGCCAGCTCACTCGGGACAGGGAGGCTAGGGCCGGCGGGGGCACCCCTCCACTTT. Its protein is CASSLGTGRLGPAGAPLHF.

This clone was seen just once. This chain links TRBV28 with TRBJ2-1, with D maybe TRBD2 (6 bases). Per the germline V gene, CDR1 is MDHEN and CDR2 is SYDVKM. CDR3 length equals 16 residues. Trimming pared 5 bases from V and 0 bases from J, leaving 14 bases between. CDR3 protein: CASSGLRGSSYNEQFF. The CDR3 DNA follows: TGTGCCAGCAGTGGCCTCCGGGGGAGCTCCTACAATGAGCAGTTCTTC.

This clone was seen only a few times. This chain links TRBV6-4 with TRBJ1-1; TRBD1 is a possible D gene (6 bases). The ends were cut back, 4 bases at V and 0 bases at J, with 15 bases in the middle. CDR3 size: 16 residues. Germline CDR1 MRHNA, CDR2 SNTAGT. The DNA of the CDR3 is TGTGCCAGCAGTGTTGAGCCAGGGGATATGAACACTGAAGCTTTCTTT. This encodes CASSVEPGDMNTEAFF.